A single sample is the source of the 6 T cell receptor beta chains below, sequenced in a study of early T cells in non-severe SARS-CoV-2 infection. One entry per CDR3 protein, called by TCRdb with MiXCR from the 5' RACE reads. The sample has over 50,000 distinct CDR3 sequences, around 13% seen once; the top ten hold 2.9%. Sequenced material: whole blood. Every receptor here comes from an adult who was a healthcare worker with PCR-confirmed SARS-CoV-2 infection or an uninfected control (not recorded which).

This clonotype came up many times. The DNA of the CDR3 is TGTGCCAGCAGCTTGTCCGGGGACCATCAGCCCCAGCATTTT. It translates to CASSLSGDHQPQHF. The chain is built from TRBV11-3 and TRBJ1-5; D might be TRBD1 (5 bases). CDR1 is SGHNT, CDR2 YENEEA, per germline. V lost 3 bases to trimming and J lost 5 bases, with 11 bases between them. The CDR3 consists of 14 residues.

This clonotype was counted between two and nine times. This chain connects TRBV3-1 to TRBJ2-3; 7 bases fit TRBD2. The junction had 13 bases not matched to a gene; V was cut back by 5 bases and J by 5 bases. The CDR3 contains 16 residues. Per germline, CDR1 LGHDT and CDR2 YNNKEL (reference sequence). The CDR3 region has the DNA TGTGCCAGCAGCAGGGAAGCTCTGGGGGGGAGAGATACGCAGTATTTT. Its protein is CASSREALGGRDTQYF.

This clonotype was detected many times. The gene calls are TRBV20-1 and TRBJ1-3; D unresolved. V lost 6 bases to trimming and J lost 0 bases, with 9 bases between them. Germline assignment: CDR1 DFQATT and CDR2 SNEGSKA (reference sequence). The CDR3 totals 13 residues. The CDR3 region is CSAESVSGNTIYF. The CDR3 nucleotides are TGCAGTGCAGAGTCAGTCTCTGGAAACACCATATATTTT.

This clonotype came up many times. The V call is TRBV18, the J call TRBJ2-7, with 8 positions matching TRBD2. Germline V gene data show CDR1 as KGHSH and CDR2 as LQKENI. With V trimmed by 1 base and J by 2 bases, 13 bases remained unmatched. This CDR3 is 18 amino acids long. This chain's CDR3 is CASSPQAEGAGGPYEQYF. Written as DNA, the CDR3 is TGTGCCAGCTCACCACAGGCGGAGGGTGCGGGAGGACCCTACGAGCAGTACTTC.

This clonotype was found many times. In DNA, the CDR3 is TGTGCCAGCAGCGTATCGGGAGCCTCTGGAAACACCATATATTTT. This codes for CASSVSGASGNTIYF. The J gene is TRBJ1-3, the V gene TRBV9; D ambiguous. The CDR3 runs 15 residues. Trimming removed 1 base at V and 0 bases at J, with 8 bases between. Germline V gives CDR1 SGDLS, CDR2 YYNGEE.

This clonotype has ten or more counts. V usage is TRBV11-2 and J usage is TRBJ2-1, with D possibly being TRBD2 (6 bases). CDR1 and CDR2 (germline): SGHAT, FQNNGV. The V gene lost 6 bases and the J gene lost 4 bases, with 10 bases spanning the gap. This CDR3 is 13 amino acids long. The CDR3 reads CASSPGSYNEQFF. CDR3 in DNA: TGTGCCAGCAGTCCCGGGAGTTACAATGAGCAGTTCTTC.